Listed below are T cell receptor beta chains from one sample, sequenced in a study of blood T cell repertoires in COVID-19. Assay used: immunoSEQ multiplex PCR; TCRdb lists only in-frame clones, some missing. The top ten hold around 4.4% of the sample, which has a few hundred thousand clones, approximately 86% seen once. Material for sequencing was PBMCs or T cells enriched from blood (not recorded which). The source is a woman aged 35 to 49 with acute COVID-19. The CDR3 runs from the conserved cysteine through the conserved F or W. The order of the fields is J gene, V gene, clone size, D gene, CDR3 protein, CDR3 DNA. The D gene is left open where the match is weak. Clone size is given for some rows only: seen once, a few or many times, or a class if the clone is expanded.

TRBJ2-2	TRBV27	-	-	CASSPPTGTGELFF	TGTGCCAGCAGTCCGCCTACGGGGACCGGGGAGCTGTTTTTT
TRBJ2-7	TRBV5-4	-	-	CASSLVQGFGDEQYF	TGTGCCAGCAGCTTGGTTCAGGGTTTCGGCGACGAGCAGTACTTC
TRBJ1-1	TRBV12-3/TRBV12-4	-	-	CASGSTEAFF	TGTGCCAGCGGGAGCACTGAAGCTTTCTTT
TRBJ2-1	TRBV7-3	-	-	CASSSSGTQPYNEQFF	TGTGCCAGCAGCTCGTCGGGGACTCAACCCTACAATGAGCAGTTCTTC
TRBJ1-3	TRBV16	-	-	CASSQKGAGNTIYF	TGTGCCAGCAGCCAAAAGGGGGCTGGAAACACCATATATTTT
TRBJ2-1	TRBV5-1	-	TRBD2	CASSLYSGTYNEQFF	TGCGCCAGCAGCTTATACAGCGGGACTTACAATGAGCAGTTCTTC
TRBJ2-5	TRBV10-3	-	-	CAISSGGSETQYF	TGTGCCATCAGCTCGGGGGGCAGTGAGACCCAGTACTTC
TRBJ2-6	TRBV11-1	once	-	CASSLFLGANVLTF	TGTGCCAGCAGCTTATTTCTCGGGGCCAACGTCCTGACTTTC
TRBJ2-4	TRBV3-1/TRBV3-2	few	-	CASSQAGNKNIQYF	TGTGCCAGCAGCCAAGCAGGTAACAAAAACATTCAGTACTTC
TRBJ1-1	TRBV5-4	-	TRBD1	CASSFDRDQTEAFF	TGTGCCAGCAGCTTTGACAGGGATCAAACTGAAGCTTTCTTT
TRBJ1-6	TRBV3-1/TRBV3-2	-	-	CASSQRGDYNSPLHF	TGTGCCAGCAGCCAGCGGGGCGACTATAATTCACCCCTCCACTTT
TRBJ2-3	TRBV19	-	-	CASSGSRDTQYF	TGTGCCAGTAGTGGGAGCAGAGATACGCAGTATTTT
TRBJ1-1	TRBV5-1	-	-	CASSAREDTEAFF	TGCGCCAGCAGCGCCCGGGAGGACACTGAAGCTTTCTTT
TRBJ2-7	TRBV19	-	TRBD2	CASSLGGGRSYEQYF	TGTGCCAGTAGTCTCGGGGGGGGACGTAGCTACGAGCAGTACTTC
TRBJ2-5	TRBV2	once	-	CASSVQRQETQYF	TGTGCCAGCAGTGTTCAGCGACAAGAGACCCAGTACTTC
TRBJ2-7	TRBV3-1/TRBV3-2	-	-	CASSQSDYEQYF	TGTGCCAGCAGCCAATCAGACTACGAGCAGTACTTC
TRBJ2-2	TRBV5-4	-	-	CASSLVVTPGELFF	TGTGCCAGCAGCTTGGTTGTGACTCCCGGGGAGCTGTTTTTT
TRBJ2-1	TRBV5-1	-	-	CASSLALFRPYNEQFF	TGCGCCAGCAGCTTGGCACTATTCCGTCCCTACAATGAGCAGTTCTTC
TRBJ2-7	TRBV27	-	TRBD2	CASSLSPFSGGLPYEQYF	TGTGCCAGCAGTTTATCCCCTTTTAGCGGGGGGCTTCCCTACGAGCAGTACTTC
TRBJ2-7	TRBV5-6	-	-	CASSLDWTSYEQYF	TGTGCCAGCAGCTTGGATTGGACTTCCTACGAGCAGTACTTC
TRBJ1-2	TRBV6-4	once	-	CASSPVDSYGYTF	TGTGCCAGCAGTCCCGTGGACAGCTATGGCTACACCTTC
TRBJ1-3	TRBV28	-	TRBD1	CASRGQGAGGNTIYF	TGTGCCAGCAGGGGCCAGGGGGCTGGTGGAAACACCATATATTTT
TRBJ2-7	TRBV2	once	-	CASSLNYEQYF	TGTGCCAGCAGTTTAAACTACGAGCAGTACTTC